Below are 14 T cell receptor beta chains sequenced from a single sample in a study of blood T cell repertoires in COVID-19. Assay used: immunoSEQ multiplex PCR; TCRdb lists only in-frame clones, some missing. The sample lists just under 150,000 clones, roughly 86% occurring once. The sample was peripheral blood. Source of these receptors: a woman aged 50 to 60 with acute or convalescent COVID-19.

The V and J genes are TRBV19 and TRBJ2-2, with a tentative D call TRBD2 (6 bases). Germline CDR1 LNHDA, CDR2 SQIVND (reference sequence). V gave up 4 bases and J gave up 3 bases, with 9 bases separating them. The CDR3 contains 14 residues. DNA of the CDR3: TGTGCCAGTAGTAGCCGGGACTACACCGGGGAGCTGTTTTTT. This sequence encodes CASSSRDYTGELFF.

The J gene is TRBJ2-1, the V gene TRBV5-4; D is undetermined. The V gene lost 2 bases and the J gene lost 0 bases, with 12 bases spanning the gap. The CDR3 is made up of 16 amino acids. Germline CDR1 is SGHNT and CDR2 is YYREEE (reference sequence). CDR3 DNA sequence: TGTGCCAGCAGCTTTCCGGTCCCGAGCTCCTACAATGAGCAGTTCTTC. Amino acid sequence: CASSFPVPSSYNEQFF.

The V and J genes are TRBV9 and TRBJ1-3, with unresolved D. Germline-derived CDR1 and CDR2 are SGDLS and YYNGEE. This CDR3 has 14 residues. Trimming took 0 bases from V and 3 from J, leaving 7 bases between them. CDR3 sequence reads: CASSVGGLGNTIYF. The CDR3 DNA follows: TGTGCCAGCAGCGTAGGAGGACTTGGAAACACCATATATTTT.

This chain joins TRBV2 and TRBJ1-1; TRBD1 aligns across 8 bases. Germline loops: CDR1 SNHLY, CDR2 FYNNEI. The CDR3 length is 13 residues. The trim removed 4 bases at V and 5 bases at J, leaving 3 bases unmatched. CDR3 sequence (DNA): TGTGCCAGCAGTGTTACAGGGGGAACTGAAGCTTTCTTT. It is translated as CASSVTGGTEAFF.

The genes are TRBV11-2 and TRBJ1-5; 8 nucleotides match TRBD1. This CDR3 is built from 15 residues. Germline lookup yields CDR1 SGHAT and CDR2 FQNNGV. The trim removed 4 bases at V and 1 base at J, leaving 3 bases unmatched. The CDR3 DNA sequence: TGTGCCAGCAGCTCGCAGGGGGCCAGCAATCAGCCCCAGCATTTT. Amino acid sequence: CASSSQGASNQPQHF. Based on the CDR3 plus reference TRBV11-2 and TRBJ1-5, the full variable domain is EAGVAQSPRYKIIEKRQSVAFWCNPISGHATLYWYQQILGQGPKLLIQFQNNGVVDDSQLPKDRFSAERLKGVDSTLKIQPAKLEDSAVYLCASSSQGASNQPQHFGDGTRLSIL.

This clone was seen a handful of times. V is TRBV19 and J is TRBJ2-2, with 8 bases lining up with TRBD2. V dropped 7 bases and J dropped 3; count of bases not matched to a gene: 7. This CDR3 contains 15 residues. Germline assignment: CDR1 LNHDA and CDR2 SQIVND (reference sequence). The CDR3 DNA follows: TGTGCCAGTAAAATACTAGCGGCCGACACCGGGGAGCTGTTTTTT. This sequence encodes CASKILAADTGELFF.

This chain joins TRBV5-5 and TRBJ2-3, with 8 bases that match TRBD1. V dropped 0 bases and J dropped 3; count of bases not matched to a gene: 3. CDR1 is SGHKS and CDR2 is YYEKEE in the germline V gene (reference sequence). The CDR3 consists of 15 residues. The CDR3 DNA reads as TGTGCCAGCAGCTTGGGGCAGGGGGCAACAGATACGCAGTATTTT. Protein sequence: CASSLGQGATDTQYF.

The J gene is TRBJ2-3, the V gene TRBV6-6, with 8 nucleotides matching TRBD2. Germline-derived CDR1 and CDR2 are MNHNY and SVGAGI (reference sequence). With 4 bases clipped from V and 1 base from J, the junction kept 7 bases outside the gene matches. The CDR3 is 16 amino acids. CDR3 region: CASSLGTSSGTDTQYF. The CDR3 DNA reads as TGTGCCAGCAGTTTAGGGACTAGTTCGGGCACAGATACGCAGTATTTT.

The chain employs TRBV5-1 and TRBJ2-2, with D possibly being TRBD1 (6 bases). Germline V gene lookup returns CDR1 SGHRS and CDR2 YFSETQ. The CDR3 contains 15 residues. Trimming left V 1 base short and J 4 bases short, with 11 bases between. CDR3 in DNA: TGCGCCAGCAGCTTGAATGGACAGCGCACCGGGGAGCTGTTTTTT. It translates to CASSLNGQRTGELFF.

The rearrangement links TRBV19 to TRBJ2-1; TRBD2 agrees at 8 bases. The CDR3 loop spans 16 amino acids. J was trimmed by 9 bases and V by 4 bases; bases with no gene match: 14. Germline loops: CDR1 LNHDA, CDR2 SQIVND (reference sequence). CDR3 DNA: TGTGCCAGTAGTACTTCACCGGGACTAGTACCTGTTGAGCAGTTCTTC. The encoded protein is CASSTSPGLVPVEQFF.

This chain uses TRBV25-1 with TRBJ1-2; 7 bases match TRBD1. Germline assignment: CDR1 MGHDK and CDR2 SYGVNS. The CDR3 is 15 amino acids. V shed 4 bases, J shed 0 bases, and the junction held 5 bases outside the gene matches. The CDR3 DNA reads TGTGCCAGCAGTGCTGGACAGGCCGCTAACTATGGCTACACCTTC. Amino acid sequence: CASSAGQAANYGYTF.

V is TRBV30 and J is TRBJ2-7, with 12 bases identical to TRBD2. This CDR3 region has 14 residues. Per germline, CDR1 GTSNPN and CDR2 SVGIG (reference sequence). With 1 base clipped from V and 9 bases from J, the junction kept 7 bases outside the gene matches. The chain's CDR3 is CAWSAASGRAAQYF. CDR3 nucleotide sequence: TGTGCCTGGAGTGCGGCTAGCGGGAGGGCCGCGCAGTACTTC.

The J gene is TRBJ1-5, the V gene TRBV5-8; 9 bases line up with TRBD1. With 6 bases clipped from V and 3 bases from J, the junction kept 7 bases outside the gene matches. Per germline, CDR1 SGHTS and CDR2 YDEGEE. There are 15 residues in the CDR3. CDR3 DNA: TGTGCCAGCACCCTGGGACAGGGCCTCAATCAGCCCCAGCATTTT. Its protein product is CASTLGQGLNQPQHF. The full variable domain, completed using reference TRBV5-8 and TRBJ1-5, is EAGVTQSPTHLIKTRGQQATLRCSPISGHTSVYWYQQALGLGLQFLLWYDEGEERNRGNFPPRFSGRQFPNYSSELNVNALELEDSALYLCASTLGQGLNQPQHFGDGTRLSIL.

The chain employs TRBV6-2 or TRBV6-3 and TRBJ2-3; a weak D match, TRBD2 (5 bases). The CDR3 contains 16 residues. The germline CDR1 and CDR2 sequences are MNHEY and SVGEGT. Trimming removed 5 bases at V and 2 bases at J, with 17 bases between. Here the CDR3 reads CASSAPNGVYTDTQYF. DNA of the CDR3: TGTGCCAGCAGTGCTCCTAACGGGGTCTACACAGATACGCAGTATTTT.